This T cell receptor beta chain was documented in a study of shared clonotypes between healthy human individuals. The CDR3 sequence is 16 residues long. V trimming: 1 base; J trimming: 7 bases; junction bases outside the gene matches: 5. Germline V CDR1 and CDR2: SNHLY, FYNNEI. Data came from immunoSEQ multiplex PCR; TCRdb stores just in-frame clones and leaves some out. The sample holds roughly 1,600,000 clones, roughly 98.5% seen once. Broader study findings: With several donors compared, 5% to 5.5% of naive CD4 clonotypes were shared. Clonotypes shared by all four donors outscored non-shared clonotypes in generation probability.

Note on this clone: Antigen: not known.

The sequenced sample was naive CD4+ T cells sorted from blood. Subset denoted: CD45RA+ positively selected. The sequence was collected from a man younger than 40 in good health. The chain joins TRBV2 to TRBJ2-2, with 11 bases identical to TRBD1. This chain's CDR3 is CASSEEDRGRVGELFF. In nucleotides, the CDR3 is TGTGCCAGCAGTGAAGAGGACAGGGGGCGCGTCGGGGAGCTGTTTTTT.